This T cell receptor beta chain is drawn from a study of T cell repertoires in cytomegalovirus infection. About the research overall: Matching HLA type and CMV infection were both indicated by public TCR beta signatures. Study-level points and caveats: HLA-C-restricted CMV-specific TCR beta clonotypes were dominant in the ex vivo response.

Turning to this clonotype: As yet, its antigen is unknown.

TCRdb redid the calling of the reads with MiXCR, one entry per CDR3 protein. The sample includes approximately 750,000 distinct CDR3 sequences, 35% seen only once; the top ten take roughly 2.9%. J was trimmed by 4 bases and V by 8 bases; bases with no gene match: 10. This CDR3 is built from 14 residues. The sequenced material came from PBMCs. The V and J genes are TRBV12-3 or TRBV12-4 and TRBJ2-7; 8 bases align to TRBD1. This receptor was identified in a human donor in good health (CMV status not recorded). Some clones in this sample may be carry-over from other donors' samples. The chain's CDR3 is CASGPTGVMYEQYF. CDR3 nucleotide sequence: TGTGCCAGCGGTCCGACAGGGGTCATGTACGAGCAGTACTTC.